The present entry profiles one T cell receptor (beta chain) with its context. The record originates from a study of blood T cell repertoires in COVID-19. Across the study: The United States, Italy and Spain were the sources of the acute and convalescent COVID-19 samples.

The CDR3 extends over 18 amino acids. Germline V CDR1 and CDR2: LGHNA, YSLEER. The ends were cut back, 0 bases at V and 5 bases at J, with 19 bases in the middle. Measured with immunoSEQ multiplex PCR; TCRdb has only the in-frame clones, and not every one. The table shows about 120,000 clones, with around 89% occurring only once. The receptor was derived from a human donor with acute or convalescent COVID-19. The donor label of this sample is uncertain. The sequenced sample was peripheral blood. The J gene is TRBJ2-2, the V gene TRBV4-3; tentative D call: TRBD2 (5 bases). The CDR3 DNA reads TGCGCCAGCAGCCAAGATCCCCGCTACCAACTAGAAACCGGGGAGCTGTTTTTT. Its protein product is CASSQDPRYQLETGELFF.